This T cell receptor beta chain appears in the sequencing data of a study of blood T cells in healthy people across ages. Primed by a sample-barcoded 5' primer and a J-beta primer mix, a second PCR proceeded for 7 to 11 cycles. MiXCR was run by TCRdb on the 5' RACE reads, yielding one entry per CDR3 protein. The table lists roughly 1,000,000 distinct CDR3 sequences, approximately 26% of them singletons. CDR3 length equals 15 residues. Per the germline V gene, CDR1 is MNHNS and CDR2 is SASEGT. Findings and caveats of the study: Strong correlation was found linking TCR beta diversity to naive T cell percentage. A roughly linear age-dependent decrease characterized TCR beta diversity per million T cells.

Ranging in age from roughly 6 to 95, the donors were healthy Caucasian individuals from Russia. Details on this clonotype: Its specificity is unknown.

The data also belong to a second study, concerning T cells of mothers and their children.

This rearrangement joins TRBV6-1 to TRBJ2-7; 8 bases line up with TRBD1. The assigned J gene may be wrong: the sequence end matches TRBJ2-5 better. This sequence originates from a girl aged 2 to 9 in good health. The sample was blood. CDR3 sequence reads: CASSEDQGAPETQYF. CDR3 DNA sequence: TGTGCCAGCAGTGAAGACCAGGGGGCTCCAGAGACCCAGTACTTC.